This note documents a single T cell receptor (beta chain) sequence. This entry comes from a study of blood T cell repertoires in COVID-19. At the level of the study: Some COVID-19 samples were acute and others convalescent; all came from the United States, Italy and Spain. From T cells, B-cell-depleted T cells, or PBMCs came the material, which was cDNA or gDNA.

Germline V CDR1 and CDR2: SGHDN, FVKESK. The V end was cut by 1 base, the J end by 0 bases, with 21 bases between. CDR3 length equals 19 residues. As originally analysed: Amplification from reference gene primers served as the basis for estimated nucleated cell counts. TCRdb keeps only in-frame clones here, not all; method: immunoSEQ multiplex PCR. V and J calls and clone size are as listed in that table; D and trimming were resolved from the DNA. This sample has approximately 230,000 clones, with 87% found just once. The sequence was obtained from a man younger than 35 with active or convalescent COVID-19. The specimen was peripheral blood. V and J are TRBV14 and TRBJ1-2; maybe TRBD1 (5 bases). The CDR3 region is CASSQGMGRAYIPNYGYTF. The CDR3 DNA is TGTGCCAGCAGCCAAGGCATGGGGCGTGCGTACATCCCTAACTATGGCTACACCTTC.